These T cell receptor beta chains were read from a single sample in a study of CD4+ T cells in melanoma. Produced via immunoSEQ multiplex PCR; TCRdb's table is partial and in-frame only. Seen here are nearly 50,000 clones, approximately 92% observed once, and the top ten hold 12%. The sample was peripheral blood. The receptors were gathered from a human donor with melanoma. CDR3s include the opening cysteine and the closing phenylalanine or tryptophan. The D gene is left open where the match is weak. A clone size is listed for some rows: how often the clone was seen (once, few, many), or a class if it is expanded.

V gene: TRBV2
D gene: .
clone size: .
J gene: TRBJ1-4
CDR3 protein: CASSSGSTNEKLFF
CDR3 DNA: TGTGCCAGCAGCTCGGGGTCAACTAATGAAAAACTGTTTTTT

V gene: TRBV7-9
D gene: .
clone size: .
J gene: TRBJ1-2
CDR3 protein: CASSLAGQPLLGYTF
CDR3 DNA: TGTGCCAGCAGCTTAGCGGGTCAACCCCTCCTTGGCTACACCTTC

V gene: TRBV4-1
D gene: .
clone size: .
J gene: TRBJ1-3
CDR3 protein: CASSNKDLSGNTIYF
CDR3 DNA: TGCGCCAGCAGCAATAAGGACCTCTCTGGAAACACCATATATTTT

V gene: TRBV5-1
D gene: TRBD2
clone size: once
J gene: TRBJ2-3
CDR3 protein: CASTAFPGLAGARGTQYF
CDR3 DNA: TGCGCCAGCACCGCTTTCCCAGGACTAGCGGGGGCACGGGGTACGCAGTATTTT

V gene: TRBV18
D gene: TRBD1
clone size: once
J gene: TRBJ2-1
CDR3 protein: CASSPRQGRHEQFF
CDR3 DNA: TGTGCCAGCTCACCTAGACAGGGGAGGCATGAGCAGTTCTTC

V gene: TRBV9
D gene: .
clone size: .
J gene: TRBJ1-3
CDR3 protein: CASSVGSGGNSGNTIYF
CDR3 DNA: TGTGCCAGCAGCGTAGGGTCGGGAGGTAACTCTGGAAACACCATATATTTT

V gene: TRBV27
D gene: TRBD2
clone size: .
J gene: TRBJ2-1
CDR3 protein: CASSLYSGGNNEQFF
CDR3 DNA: TGTGCCAGCAGTTTATACTCGGGGGGGAACAATGAGCAGTTCTTC

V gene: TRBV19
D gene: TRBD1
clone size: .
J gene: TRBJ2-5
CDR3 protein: CASRDLDRGETQYF
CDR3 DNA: TGTGCCAGTAGGGATCTGGACAGGGGAGAGACCCAGTACTTC

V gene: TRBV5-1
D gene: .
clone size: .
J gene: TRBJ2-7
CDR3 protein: CASSLNRASSYEQYF
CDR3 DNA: TGCGCCAGCAGCTTGAACAGGGCCAGCTCCTACGAGCAGTACTTC

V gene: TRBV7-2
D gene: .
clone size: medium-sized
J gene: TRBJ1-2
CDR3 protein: CASSLGQPDPFF
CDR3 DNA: TGTGCCAGCAGTTTAGGACAGCCAGACCCCTTCTTC

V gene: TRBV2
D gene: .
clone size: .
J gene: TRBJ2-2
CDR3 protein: CASRVAGELFF
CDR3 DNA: TGTGCCAGCAGGGTGGCCGGGGAGCTGTTTTTT

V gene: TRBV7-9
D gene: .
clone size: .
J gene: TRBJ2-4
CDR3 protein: CASSLQGEAKNIQYF
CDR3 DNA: TGTGCCAGCAGCTTACAGGGAGAAGCCAAAAACATTCAGTACTTC

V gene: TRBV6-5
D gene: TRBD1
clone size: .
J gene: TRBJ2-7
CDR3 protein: CASSPPGTGIYEQYF
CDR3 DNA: TGTGCCAGCAGTCCACCAGGGACAGGGATCTACGAGCAGTACTTC

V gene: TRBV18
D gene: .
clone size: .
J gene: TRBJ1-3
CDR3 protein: CASSSSVSSGNTIYF
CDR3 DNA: TGTGCCAGCTCAAGCTCAGTCTCCTCTGGAAACACCATATATTTT

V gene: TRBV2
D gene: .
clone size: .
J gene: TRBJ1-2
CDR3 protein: CASSVQGAGYGYTF
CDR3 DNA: TGTGCCAGCAGCGTCCAGGGTGCGGGCTATGGCTACACCTTC

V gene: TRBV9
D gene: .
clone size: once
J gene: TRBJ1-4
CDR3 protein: CASSPRPTNEKLFF
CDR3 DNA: TGTGCCAGCAGCCCACGCCCGACTAATGAAAAACTGTTTTTT

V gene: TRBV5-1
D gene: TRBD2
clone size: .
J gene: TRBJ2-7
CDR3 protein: CASSLEAAGESYEQYF
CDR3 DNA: TGCGCCAGCAGCTTGGAGGCGGCGGGGGAATCCTACGAGCAGTACTTC

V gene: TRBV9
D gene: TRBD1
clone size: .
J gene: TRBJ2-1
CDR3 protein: CASSVSTGGVNEQFF
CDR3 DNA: TGTGCCAGCAGCGTATCAACAGGGGGCGTCAATGAGCAGTTCTTC

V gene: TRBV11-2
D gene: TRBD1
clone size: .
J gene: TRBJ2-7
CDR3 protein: CAIPGQGVYEQYF
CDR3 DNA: TGTGCCATCCCGGGACAGGGGGTTTACGAGCAGTACTTC

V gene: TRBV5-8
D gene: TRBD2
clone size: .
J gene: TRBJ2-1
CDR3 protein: CASSLAGTSGGSYNEQFF
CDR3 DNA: TGTGCCAGCAGCTTGGCCGGGACTAGCGGGGGCTCCTACAATGAGCAGTTCTTC

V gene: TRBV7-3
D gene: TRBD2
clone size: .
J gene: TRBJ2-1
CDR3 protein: CASSLTAGGGSNEQFF
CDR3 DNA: TGTGCCAGCAGCTTAACGGCCGGCGGGGGGTCGAATGAGCAGTTCTTC

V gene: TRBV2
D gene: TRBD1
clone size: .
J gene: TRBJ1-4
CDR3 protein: CASIGTGGEKLFF
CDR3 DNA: TGTGCCAGCATCGGGACAGGGGGAGAAAAACTGTTTTTT

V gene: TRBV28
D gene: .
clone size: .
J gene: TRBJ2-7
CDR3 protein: CASRAGASYEQYF
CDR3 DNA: TGTGCCAGCAGGGCCGGGGCCTCCTACGAGCAGTACTTC

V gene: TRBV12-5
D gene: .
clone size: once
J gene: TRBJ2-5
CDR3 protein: CASGLGAETQYF
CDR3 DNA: TGTGCTAGTGGTTTGGGAGCAGAGACCCAGTACTTC

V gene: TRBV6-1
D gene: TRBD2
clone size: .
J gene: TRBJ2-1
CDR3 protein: CASRTSGGKIDEQFF
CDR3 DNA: TGTGCCTCCCGGACTAGCGGGGGGAAAATAGATGAGCAGTTCTTC

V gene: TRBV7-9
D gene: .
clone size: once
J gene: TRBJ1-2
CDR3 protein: CASSFLGTELGYTF
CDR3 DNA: TGTGCCAGCAGCTTTCTTGGGACGGAGCTTGGCTACACCTTC

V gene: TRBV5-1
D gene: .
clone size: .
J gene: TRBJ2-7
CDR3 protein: CASSLASFSYEQYF
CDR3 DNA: TGCGCCAGCAGCTTGGCCTCCTTCTCCTACGAGCAGTACTTC

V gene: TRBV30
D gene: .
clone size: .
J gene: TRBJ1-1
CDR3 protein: CAWSVSPDPSGAFF
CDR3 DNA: TGTGCCTGGAGTGTATCGCCCGACCCGTCTGGGGCTTTCTTT

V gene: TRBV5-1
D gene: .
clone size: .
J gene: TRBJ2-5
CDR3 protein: CASSLYPGARETQYF
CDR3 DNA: TGCGCCAGCAGCTTGTATCCGGGGGCTCGAGAGACCCAGTACTTC

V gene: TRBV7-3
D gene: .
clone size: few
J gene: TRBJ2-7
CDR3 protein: CASSPNQDFYEQYF
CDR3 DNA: TGTGCCAGCAGCCCGAATCAGGATTTCTACGAGCAGTACTTC

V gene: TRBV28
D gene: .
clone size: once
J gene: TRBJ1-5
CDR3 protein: CASGVGGSSGNQPQHF
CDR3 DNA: TGTGCCAGCGGCGTAGGGGGGTCGAGCGGCAATCAGCCCCAGCATTTT

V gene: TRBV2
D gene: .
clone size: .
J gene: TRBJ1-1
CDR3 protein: CASSEPFTEANTEAFF
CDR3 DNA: TGTGCCAGCAGTGAACCATTCACCGAAGCGAACACTGAAGCTTTCTTT

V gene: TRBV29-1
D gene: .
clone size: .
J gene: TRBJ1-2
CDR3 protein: CSALRESNYGYTF
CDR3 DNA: TGCAGCGCCCTCCGCGAGTCTAACTATGGCTACACCTTC

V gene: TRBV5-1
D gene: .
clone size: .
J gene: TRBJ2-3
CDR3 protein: CASSLEDTDTQYF
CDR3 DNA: TGCGCCAGCAGCTTGGAGGACACAGATACGCAGTATTTT

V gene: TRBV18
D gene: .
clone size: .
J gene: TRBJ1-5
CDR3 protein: CASSPAVNQPQHF
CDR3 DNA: TGTGCCAGCTCACCGGCCGTAAATCAGCCCCAGCATTTT

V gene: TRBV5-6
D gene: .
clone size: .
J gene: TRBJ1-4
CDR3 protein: CASSPRDPLSKLFF
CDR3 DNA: TGTGCCAGCAGCCCCCGGGACCCGCTCTCTAAACTGTTTTTT

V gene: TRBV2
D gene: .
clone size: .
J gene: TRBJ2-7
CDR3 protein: CASSGVYYEQYF
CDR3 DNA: TGTGCCAGCAGTGGTGTTTATTACGAGCAGTACTTC

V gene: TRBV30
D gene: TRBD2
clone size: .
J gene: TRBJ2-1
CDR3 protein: CAWSRGSGGSNEQFF
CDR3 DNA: TGTGCCTGGAGCAGGGGGAGCGGGGGGAGCAATGAGCAGTTCTTC

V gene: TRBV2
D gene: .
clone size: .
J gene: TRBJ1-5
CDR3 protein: CASRPGPNQPQHF
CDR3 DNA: TGTGCCAGCAGACCGGGGCCCAATCAGCCCCAGCATTTT

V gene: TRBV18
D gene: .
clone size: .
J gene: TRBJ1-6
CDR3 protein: CASSRGAVDSPLHF
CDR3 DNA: TGTGCCAGCTCACGAGGGGCTGTGGATTCACCCCTCCACTTT

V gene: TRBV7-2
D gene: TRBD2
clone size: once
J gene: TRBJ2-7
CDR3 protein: CASRGTSGRYEQYF
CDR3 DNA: TGTGCCAGCAGAGGGACTAGCGGCCGCTACGAGCAGTACTTC

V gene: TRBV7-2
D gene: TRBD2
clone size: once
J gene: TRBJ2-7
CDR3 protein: CASSFNAPLAGIRYEQYF
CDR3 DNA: TGTGCCAGCAGCTTTAACGCTCCGCTAGCGGGGATTAGGTACGAGCAGTACTTC

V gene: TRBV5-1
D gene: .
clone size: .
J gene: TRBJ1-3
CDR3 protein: CASSPVGPPGNTIYF
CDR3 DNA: TGCGCCAGCTCCCCCGTCGGGCCCCCCGGAAACACCATATATTTT

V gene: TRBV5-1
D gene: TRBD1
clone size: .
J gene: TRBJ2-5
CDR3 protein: CASSFGDRVSETQYF
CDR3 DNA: TGCGCCAGCAGCTTTGGGGACAGGGTATCAGAGACCCAGTACTTC

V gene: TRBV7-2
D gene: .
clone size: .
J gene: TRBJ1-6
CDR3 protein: CASSLLSAYSPLHF
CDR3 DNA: TGTGCCAGCAGCTTATTGTCAGCCTATTCACCCCTCCACTTT

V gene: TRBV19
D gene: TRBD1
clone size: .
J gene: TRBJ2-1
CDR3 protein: CASTGARLDEQFF
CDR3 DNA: TGTGCCAGCACAGGGGCTCGACTCGATGAGCAGTTCTTC

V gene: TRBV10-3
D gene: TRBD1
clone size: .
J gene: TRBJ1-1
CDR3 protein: CAISETGVRSTEAFF
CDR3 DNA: TGTGCCATCAGTGAAACAGGGGTCAGGAGCACTGAAGCTTTCTTT

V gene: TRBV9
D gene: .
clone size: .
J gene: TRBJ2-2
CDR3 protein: CASSPIYRSGELFF
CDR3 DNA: TGTGCCAGCAGCCCTATTTACCGGTCCGGGGAGCTGTTTTTT

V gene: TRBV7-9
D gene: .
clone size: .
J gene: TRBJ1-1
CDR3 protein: CASSPLWAGGNTEAFF
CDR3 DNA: TGTGCCAGCAGCCCCTTATGGGCAGGAGGGAACACTGAAGCTTTCTTT

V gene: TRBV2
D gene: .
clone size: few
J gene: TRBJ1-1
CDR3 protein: CASMSDTADTEAFF
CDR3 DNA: TGTGCCAGCATGTCCGACACCGCGGACACTGAAGCTTTCTTT

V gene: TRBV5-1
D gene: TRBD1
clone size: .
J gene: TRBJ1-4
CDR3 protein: CASSEGRGQGRKEKLFF
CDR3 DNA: TGCGCCAGCAGCGAAGGGAGGGGACAGGGACGGAAAGAAAAACTGTTTTTT

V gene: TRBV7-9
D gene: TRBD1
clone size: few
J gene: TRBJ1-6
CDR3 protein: CASSPNRDRAGNSPLHF
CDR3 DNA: TGTGCCAGCAGCCCCAACCGGGACAGGGCCGGCAATTCACCCCTCCACTTT

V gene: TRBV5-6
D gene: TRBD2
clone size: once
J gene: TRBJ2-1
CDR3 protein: CASSLVAGGPGEQFF
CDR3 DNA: TGTGCCAGCAGCTTGGTTGCGGGGGGGCCGGGTGAGCAGTTCTTC

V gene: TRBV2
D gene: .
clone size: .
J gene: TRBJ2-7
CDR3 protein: CASSENVSSYEQYF
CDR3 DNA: TGTGCCAGCAGTGAAAACGTCAGCTCCTACGAGCAGTACTTC

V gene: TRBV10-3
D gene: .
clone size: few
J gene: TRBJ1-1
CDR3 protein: CAIGETENTEAFF
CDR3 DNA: TGTGCCATCGGGGAGACAGAGAACACTGAAGCTTTCTTT

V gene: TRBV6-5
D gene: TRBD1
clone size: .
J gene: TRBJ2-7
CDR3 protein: CASSWGQGISYEQYF
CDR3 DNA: TGTGCCAGCAGTTGGGGACAGGGAATCTCCTACGAGCAGTACTTC

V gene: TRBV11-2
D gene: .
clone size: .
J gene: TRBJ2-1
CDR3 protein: CASSLRGVPIPEQFF
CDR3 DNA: TGTGCCAGCAGCCTCAGGGGGGTCCCTATTCCTGAGCAGTTCTTC

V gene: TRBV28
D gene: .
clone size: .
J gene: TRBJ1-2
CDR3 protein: CASSFGQSRTANYGYTF
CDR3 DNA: TGTGCCAGCAGTTTTGGACAGAGTAGAACTGCTAACTATGGCTACACCTTC

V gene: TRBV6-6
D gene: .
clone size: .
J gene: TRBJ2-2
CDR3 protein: CASRSIRDSTGELFF
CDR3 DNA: TGTGCCAGCAGGTCCATAAGGGATTCGACCGGGGAGCTGTTTTTT

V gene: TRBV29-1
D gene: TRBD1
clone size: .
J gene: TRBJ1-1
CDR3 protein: CSGTGTGGAGNTEAFF
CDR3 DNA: TGCAGCGGTACCGGGACAGGGGGCGCAGGAAACACTGAAGCTTTCTTT